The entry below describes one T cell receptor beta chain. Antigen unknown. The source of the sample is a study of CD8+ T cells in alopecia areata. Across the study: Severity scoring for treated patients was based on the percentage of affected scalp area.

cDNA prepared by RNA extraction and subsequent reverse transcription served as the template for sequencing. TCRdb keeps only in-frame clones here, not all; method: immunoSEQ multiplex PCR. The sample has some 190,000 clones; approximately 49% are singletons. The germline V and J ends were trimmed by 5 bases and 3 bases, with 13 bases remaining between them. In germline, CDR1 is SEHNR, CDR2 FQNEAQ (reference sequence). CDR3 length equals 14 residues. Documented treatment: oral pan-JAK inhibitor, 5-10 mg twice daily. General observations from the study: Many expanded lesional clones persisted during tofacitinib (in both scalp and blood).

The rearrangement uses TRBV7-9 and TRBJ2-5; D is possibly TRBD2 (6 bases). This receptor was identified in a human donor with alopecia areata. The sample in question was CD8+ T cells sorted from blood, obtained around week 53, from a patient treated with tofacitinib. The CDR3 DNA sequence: TGTGCCAGCAGCCCCCCGGGGGTAGAAGAGACCCAGTACTTC. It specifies CASSPPGVEETQYF.